The sequence of this T cell receptor (beta chain) was determined in a study of blood T cells in healthy people across ages. It was with a sample-barcoded 5' primer and a J-beta primer mix that a second PCR of roughly 7 to 12 cycles was run. A template-switch adaptor that had 12 random nucleotides put a tag on each cDNA molecule. Via MiXCR, TCRdb re-called the 5' RACE reads, giving one row per CDR3 protein. The profile shows 1.5 million to 2 million distinct CDR3 sequences, around half of them singletons. V shed 4 bases and J shed 4 bases, with 8 bases lying between them. In germline, CDR1 is SNHLY, CDR2 FYNNEI. The CDR3 is made up of 14 amino acids.

The source material was blood. The V and J genes are TRBV2 and TRBJ1-6; D perhaps matches TRBD1 (6 bases). The clonotype comes from a woman in her 40s in good health. The CDR3 DNA reads TGTGCCAGCAGTGGACAGGCTTATAATTCACCCCTCCACTTT. This encodes CASSGQAYNSPLHF.